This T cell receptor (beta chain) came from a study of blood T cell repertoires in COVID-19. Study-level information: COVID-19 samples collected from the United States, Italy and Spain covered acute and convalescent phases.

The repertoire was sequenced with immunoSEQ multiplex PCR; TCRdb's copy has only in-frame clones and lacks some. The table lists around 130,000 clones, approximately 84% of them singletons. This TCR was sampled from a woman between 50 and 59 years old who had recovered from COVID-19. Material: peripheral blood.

The CDR3 nucleotides are TGTGCCAGCAGTGAACAGGGGGTCAAATCCTATGGCTACACCTTC. Translating it yields CASSEQGVKSYGYTF. The chain links TRBV2 to TRBJ1-2, with 7 bases lining up with TRBD1. The CDR3 is 15 residues long. In germline, CDR1 is SNHLY, CDR2 FYNNEI. V lost 2 bases to trimming and J lost 4 bases; unmatched junction nucleotides: 7. Using reference TRBV2 and TRBJ1-2 for the parts outside the CDR3, the full variable domain is EPEVTQTPSHQVTQMGQEVILRCVPISNHLYFYWYRQILGQKVEFLVSFYNNEISEKSEIFDDQFSVERPDGSNFTLKIRSTKLEDSAMYFCASSEQGVKSYGYTFGSGTRLTVV.